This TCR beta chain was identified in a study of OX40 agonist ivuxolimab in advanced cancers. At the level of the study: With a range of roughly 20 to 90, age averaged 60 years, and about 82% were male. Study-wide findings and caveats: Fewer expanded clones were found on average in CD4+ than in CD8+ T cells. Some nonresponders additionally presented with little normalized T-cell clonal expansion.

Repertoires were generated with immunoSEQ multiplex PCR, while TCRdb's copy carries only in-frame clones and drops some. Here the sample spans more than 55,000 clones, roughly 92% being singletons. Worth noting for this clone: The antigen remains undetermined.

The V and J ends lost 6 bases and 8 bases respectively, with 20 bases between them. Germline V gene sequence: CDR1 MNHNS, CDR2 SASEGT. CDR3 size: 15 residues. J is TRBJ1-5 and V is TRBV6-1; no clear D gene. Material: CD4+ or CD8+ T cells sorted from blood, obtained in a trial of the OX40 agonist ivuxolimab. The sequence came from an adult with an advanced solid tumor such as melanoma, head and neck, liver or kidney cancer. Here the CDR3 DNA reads TGTGCCAGCAGGGAACTTACTCAAGAGACGGAGCCCCAGCATTTT. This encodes CASRELTQETEPQHF.